This is a list of T cell receptor beta chains from one sample in a study of T cell responses to AZD1222 COVID-19 vaccine. Clones were read by immunoSEQ multiplex PCR, and TCRdb kept only the in-frame ones, dropping some. The table lists about 180,000 clones, approximately 90% of them singletons. Sequenced material: peripheral blood, taken on day 0 of AZD1222 vaccination. The receptor source for this set is an adult in good health. Both conserved end residues are part of each CDR3. The order of the fields is V gene, J gene, clone size, D gene, CDR3 protein, CDR3 DNA. D genes are given only for firm matches. The listing skips clone size in some rows; elsewhere it reads once, few, many or a size class.

>TRBV30|TRBJ1-3|once|TRBD1
CAWILGPQGPSGNTIYF
TGTGCCTGGATCCTTGGTCCACAGGGGCCATCTGGAAACACCATATATTTT
>TRBV10-3|TRBJ2-7|-|TRBD1
CAISEPGQGSPYEQYF
TGTGCCATCAGTGAGCCTGGACAGGGGTCCCCCTACGAGCAGTACTTC
>TRBV7-2|TRBJ2-7|-|-
CASSFISYEQYF
TGTGCCAGCAGCTTTATCTCCTACGAGCAGTACTTC
>TRBV11-2|TRBJ2-1|-|TRBD2
CASSSWTSGGGSLNEQFF
TGTGCCAGCAGCTCTTGGACTAGCGGGGGAGGCAGCCTCAATGAGCAGTTCTTC
>TRBV2|TRBJ1-6|-|-
CASSGGRRDSPLHF
TGTGCCAGCAGTGGAGGGAGGAGAGATTCACCCCTCCACTTT
>TRBV6-5|TRBJ2-7|-|-
CASSYRQELGGQYF
TGTGCCAGCAGTTACAGACAGGAGTTGGGCGGGCAGTACTTC
>TRBV28|TRBJ1-2|once|-
CASSREGYGYTF
TGTGCCAGCAGTAGAGAGGGCTATGGCTACACCTTC
>TRBV11-2|TRBJ2-4|-|TRBD2
CASRQSLRGGPNIQYF
TGTGCCAGCAGACAATCACTCCGGGGGGGGCCGAACATTCAGTACTTC
>TRBV7-6|TRBJ1-5|-|-
CASSQTRAQPQHF
TGTGCCAGCAGCCAGACCAGGGCTCAGCCCCAGCATTTT
>TRBV19|TRBJ1-2|once|-
CASSPWQGGGNYGYTF
TGTGCCAGTAGCCCCTGGCAGGGCGGCGGTAACTATGGCTACACCTTC
>TRBV9|TRBJ1-3|-|-
CASSGHAATTRAGDGNTIYF
TGTGCCAGCAGCGGGCACGCCGCGACCACTCGAGCGGGGGATGGAAACACCATATATTTT
>TRBV5-1|TRBJ2-7|-|-
CASSLFGEEQYF
TGCGCCAGCAGCTTGTTCGGCGAGGAGCAGTACTTC
>TRBV2|TRBJ1-5|-|TRBD1
CASMDRHNSNQPQHF
TGTGCCAGCATGGACAGGCACAATAGCAATCAGCCCCAGCATTTT
>TRBV30|TRBJ2-7|-|TRBD1
CAWINDRVHEQYF
TGTGCCTGGATAAACGACAGGGTCCACGAGCAGTACTTC
>TRBV11-1|TRBJ2-2|once|-
CASSPRTGRDTGELFF
TGTGCCAGCAGCCCTCGGACAGGGAGGGACACCGGGGAGCTGTTTTTT
>TRBV29-1|TRBJ1-1|-|-
CSVDPRGAPHTEAFF
TGCAGCGTCGATCCGCGCGGGGCCCCCCACACTGAAGCTTTCTTT
>TRBV2|TRBJ1-1|-|-
CANTRETGTEAFF
TGTGCCAACACGAGGGAGACAGGCACTGAAGCTTTCTTT
>TRBV19|TRBJ1-4|-|-
CASSPGGGFEKLFF
TGTGCCAGTAGTCCTGGAGGCGGGTTTGAAAAACTGTTTTTT
>TRBV9|TRBJ2-2|-|-
CASSLGGASTGELFF
TGTGCCAGCAGCCTTGGGGGGGCGAGCACCGGGGAGCTGTTTTTT
>TRBV5-4|TRBJ1-6|-|TRBD1
CASSTESTGFWSPLHF
TGTGCCAGCAGCACCGAGTCGACAGGGTTTTGGTCACCCCTCCACTTT
>TRBV7-2|TRBJ1-6|-|-
CASSLRAGEAPNSPLHF
TGTGCCAGCAGCTTAAGAGCGGGTGAGGCCCCTAATTCACCCCTCCACTTT
>TRBV29-1|TRBJ1-3|-|-
CSVEIPSGGNTIYF
TGCAGCGTTGAAATCCCCAGTGGGGGAAACACCATATATTTT
>TRBV2|TRBJ1-6|-|-
CASSPGDVGSPLHF
TGTGCCAGCAGCCCCGGGGACGTCGGGTCACCCCTCCACTTT
>TRBV28|TRBJ1-1|-|-
CASSPRLWTEGLGNTEAFF
TGTGCCAGCAGCCCCCGGTTGTGGACCGAGGGTCTCGGGAACACTGAAGCTTTCTTT
>TRBV6-5|TRBJ2-3|-|-
CASSSELYTQYF
TGTGCCAGCAGTTCTGAGCTTTATACGCAGTATTTT
>TRBV5-5|TRBJ1-6|-|TRBD1
CASSARTGIHNSPLHF
TGTGCCAGCAGCGCCCGGACAGGGATCCATAATTCACCCCTCCACTTT
>TRBV7-9|TRBJ2-3|-|-
CASSGTPNTQYF
TGTGCCAGCAGCGGGACCCCCAATACGCAGTATTTT